These T cell receptor beta chains were read from a single sample in a study of spatial heterogeneity in lung cancer. TCRdb analysed the 5' RACE reads with MiXCR anew, one entry per CDR3 protein. The sample lists about 110,000 distinct CDR3 sequences; roughly 10% were seen once. Source: PBMCs, taken at follow-up. These receptors all come from a female donor with early-stage non-small cell lung cancer. The CDR3 runs from the conserved cysteine through the conserved F or W. Each record gives: CDR3 protein, CDR3 DNA, J gene, V gene, clone size, D gene. The D gene is left open where the match is weak. The size entry is marked missing in some rows and otherwise reads once, few, many or a size class.

cdr3_aa: CASSLAGAGKTQYF
cdr3_nt: TGTGCCAGCAGTTTAGCGGGAGCGGGGAAGACCCAGTACTTC
j_call: TRBJ2-5
v_call: TRBV28
clone_size: once
d_call: TRBD2

cdr3_aa: CSVSRSNTEAFF
cdr3_nt: TGCAGCGTTTCCCGGTCGAACACTGAAGCTTTCTTT
j_call: TRBJ1-1
v_call: TRBV29-1
clone_size: few
d_call: .

cdr3_aa: CASSGGQSFNEKLFF
cdr3_nt: TGTGCCAGCAGCGGGGGACAGTCCTTCAATGAAAAACTGTTTTTT
j_call: TRBJ1-4
v_call: TRBV11-3
clone_size: .
d_call: TRBD1

cdr3_aa: CASSESTRAGIAFF
cdr3_nt: TGCGCCAGCAGTGAGTCGACTCGGGCAGGGATAGCTTTCTTT
j_call: TRBJ1-1
v_call: TRBV10-1
clone_size: few
d_call: .

cdr3_aa: CASSLYPRGARGETQYF
cdr3_nt: TGTGCCAGCAGCCTGTACCCCCGGGGGGCACGAGGAGAGACCCAGTACTTC
j_call: TRBJ2-5
v_call: TRBV11-2
clone_size: few
d_call: .

cdr3_aa: CASSPPPVAGVETQYF
cdr3_nt: TGTGCCAGCAGCCCCCCCCCAGTAGCGGGAGTGGAGACCCAGTACTTC
j_call: TRBJ2-5
v_call: TRBV5-4
clone_size: .
d_call: TRBD2

cdr3_aa: CASSLSGGREQPQHF
cdr3_nt: TGTGCCAGCAGCCTATCAGGGGGGCGCGAACAGCCCCAGCATTTT
j_call: TRBJ1-5
v_call: TRBV7-8
clone_size: few
d_call: TRBD1

cdr3_aa: CASSPTGENSPLHF
cdr3_nt: TGTGCCAGCAGCCCGACAGGGGAGAATTCACCCCTCCACTTT
j_call: TRBJ1-6
v_call: TRBV7-9
clone_size: .
d_call: TRBD1

cdr3_aa: CASSNLRAAGANVLTF
cdr3_nt: TGTGCCAGCAGTAATTTAAGGGCGGCTGGGGCCAACGTCCTGACTTTC
j_call: TRBJ2-6
v_call: TRBV28
clone_size: few
d_call: .

cdr3_aa: CASSLGGSHEQYF
cdr3_nt: TGTGCCAGCAGTTTAGGTGGCAGCCACGAGCAGTACTTC
j_call: TRBJ2-7
v_call: TRBV28
clone_size: many
d_call: .

cdr3_aa: CSARDAAGGRNEQFF
cdr3_nt: TGCAGTGCTAGAGATGCGGCGGGAGGGCGCAATGAGCAGTTCTTC
j_call: TRBJ2-1
v_call: TRBV20-1
clone_size: few
d_call: TRBD2

cdr3_aa: CASSSRREGPGELFF
cdr3_nt: TGTGCCAGCAGTTCAAGGCGGGAGGGCCCAGGGGAGCTGTTTTTT
j_call: TRBJ2-2
v_call: TRBV27
clone_size: few
d_call: TRBD2

cdr3_aa: CASSVHRGSTSQETQYF
cdr3_nt: TGTGCCAGCAGCGTACATCGGGGTAGCACTTCCCAAGAGACCCAGTACTTC
j_call: TRBJ2-5
v_call: TRBV9
clone_size: .
d_call: .

cdr3_aa: CASSMPGRETQYF
cdr3_nt: TGTGCCAGCAGTATGCCGGGTAGGGAGACCCAGTACTTC
j_call: TRBJ2-5
v_call: TRBV25-1
clone_size: few
d_call: .

cdr3_aa: CASSLTPLYNEQFF
cdr3_nt: TGTGCCAGCAGTTTGACCCCTTTATACAATGAGCAGTTCTTC
j_call: TRBJ2-1
v_call: TRBV28
clone_size: many
d_call: .

cdr3_aa: CASSLVLGMATEAFF
cdr3_nt: TGTGCCAGCAGCTTAGTTCTTGGGATGGCAACTGAAGCTTTCTTT
j_call: TRBJ1-1
v_call: TRBV11-2
clone_size: .
d_call: .

cdr3_aa: CAWSVKGGRGNQPQHF
cdr3_nt: TGTGCCTGGAGTGTTAAGGGGGGCCGGGGCAATCAGCCCCAGCATTTT
j_call: TRBJ1-5
v_call: TRBV30
clone_size: few
d_call: .

cdr3_aa: CASTLMYDQPQHF
cdr3_nt: TGTGCCAGCACCCTTATGTACGATCAGCCCCAGCATTTT
j_call: TRBJ1-5
v_call: TRBV6-1
clone_size: many
d_call: .

cdr3_aa: CASSYQTLSSYGYTF
cdr3_nt: TGTGCCAGCAGTTACCAAACCCTTTCAAGCTATGGCTACACCTTC
j_call: TRBJ1-2
v_call: TRBV6-5
clone_size: few
d_call: .

cdr3_aa: CSVEGQSNTEAFF
cdr3_nt: TGCAGCGTTGAAGGACAGAGTAACACTGAAGCTTTCTTT
j_call: TRBJ1-1
v_call: TRBV29-1
clone_size: .
d_call: .

cdr3_aa: CASSLVANNEQFF
cdr3_nt: TGCGCCAGCAGCTTGGTGGCTAACAATGAGCAGTTCTTC
j_call: TRBJ2-1
v_call: TRBV5-1
clone_size: many
d_call: .

cdr3_aa: CASSLRPYTGTGGRTQYF
cdr3_nt: TGCGCCAGCAGCCTCAGACCATATACCGGGACAGGGGGCCGGACCCAGTACTTC
j_call: TRBJ2-5
v_call: TRBV5-1
clone_size: many
d_call: TRBD1

cdr3_aa: CASSLWDKNTEAFF
cdr3_nt: TGTGCCAGCAGTTTATGGGACAAGAACACTGAAGCTTTCTTT
j_call: TRBJ1-1
v_call: TRBV28
clone_size: few
d_call: .

cdr3_aa: CSRICCGGDKGDTQYF
cdr3_nt: TGCAGCCGGATCTGTTGTGGGGGGGACAAAGGAGATACGCAGTATTTT
j_call: TRBJ2-3
v_call: TRBV29-1
clone_size: many
d_call: .

cdr3_aa: CASSFGAGVFYAGELFF
cdr3_nt: TGTGCCAGCAGTTTCGGAGCGGGAGTCTTCTACGCCGGGGAGCTGTTTTTT
j_call: TRBJ2-2
v_call: TRBV28
clone_size: few
d_call: TRBD2

cdr3_aa: CASKGQGVTGELFF
cdr3_nt: TGTGCCAGTAAAGGACAGGGGGTCACCGGGGAGCTGTTTTTT
j_call: TRBJ2-2
v_call: TRBV19
clone_size: .
d_call: TRBD1

cdr3_aa: CASSSTEDQPQHF
cdr3_nt: TGTGCCAGCAGCTCGACAGAAGATCAGCCCCAGCATTTT
j_call: TRBJ1-5
v_call: TRBV7-9
clone_size: .
d_call: .

cdr3_aa: CASSPTIRGRWRNEQFF
cdr3_nt: TGTGCCAGCAGCCCCACCATCCGGGGTAGATGGCGGAATGAGCAGTTCTTC
j_call: TRBJ2-1
v_call: TRBV9
clone_size: many
d_call: .

cdr3_aa: CASSRGAEKLFF
cdr3_nt: TGTGCCAGCAGCCGGGGAGCCGAAAAACTGTTTTTT
j_call: TRBJ1-4
v_call: TRBV3-1
clone_size: many
d_call: .

cdr3_aa: CASSSGLAVYNEQFF
cdr3_nt: TGTGCCAGCAGCTCGGGACTAGCGGTATACAATGAGCAGTTCTTC
j_call: TRBJ2-1
v_call: TRBV7-2
clone_size: .
d_call: TRBD2

cdr3_aa: CASSLSPGHTEAFF
cdr3_nt: TGTGCCAGCAGCTTAAGCCCAGGACATACTGAAGCTTTCTTT
j_call: TRBJ1-1
v_call: TRBV7-3
clone_size: few
d_call: .

cdr3_aa: CASSFTDTQYF
cdr3_nt: TGTGCCAGCAGCTTCACAGATACGCAGTATTTT
j_call: TRBJ2-3
v_call: TRBV5-8
clone_size: many
d_call: .

cdr3_aa: CATSMSTDTQYF
cdr3_nt: TGTGCCACCAGCATGAGCACAGATACGCAGTATTTT
j_call: TRBJ2-3
v_call: TRBV15
clone_size: many
d_call: .

cdr3_aa: CASSSRGSGQETQYF
cdr3_nt: TGTGCCAGCAGCTCCCGCGGGAGTGGGCAAGAGACCCAGTACTTC
j_call: TRBJ2-5
v_call: TRBV11-2
clone_size: many
d_call: TRBD2

cdr3_aa: CASSHPTGLPRSDTQYF
cdr3_nt: TGTGCCAGCAGCCACCCTACAGGACTACCTCGTTCAGATACGCAGTATTTT
j_call: TRBJ2-3
v_call: TRBV14
clone_size: .
d_call: .

cdr3_aa: CSVEVHTDTQYF
cdr3_nt: TGCAGCGTTGAAGTCCACACAGATACGCAGTATTTT
j_call: TRBJ2-3
v_call: TRBV29-1
clone_size: few
d_call: .

cdr3_aa: CASRRTQAGNTIYF
cdr3_nt: TGTGCCAGTAGGAGGACACAGGCTGGAAACACCATATATTTT
j_call: TRBJ1-3
v_call: TRBV19
clone_size: few
d_call: .

cdr3_aa: CSAPRQTTAYNSPLHF
cdr3_nt: TGCAGTGCCCCCCGACAGACCACCGCATATAATTCACCCCTCCACTTT
j_call: TRBJ1-6
v_call: TRBV20-1
clone_size: few
d_call: .

cdr3_aa: CASSQGTSGTLQYF
cdr3_nt: TGTGCCAGCAGCCAGGGGACTAGCGGGACGCTGCAGTATTTT
j_call: TRBJ2-3
v_call: TRBV14
clone_size: .
d_call: TRBD2

cdr3_aa: CASSLEGTIGGEQYF
cdr3_nt: TGCGCCAGCAGCTTGGAAGGCACCATCGGGGGCGAGCAGTACTTC
j_call: TRBJ2-7
v_call: TRBV5-1
clone_size: many
d_call: .

cdr3_aa: CSARAGVYAETQYF
cdr3_nt: TGCAGTGCTAGAGCAGGGGTGTACGCAGAGACCCAGTACTTC
j_call: TRBJ2-5
v_call: TRBV20-1
clone_size: few
d_call: .